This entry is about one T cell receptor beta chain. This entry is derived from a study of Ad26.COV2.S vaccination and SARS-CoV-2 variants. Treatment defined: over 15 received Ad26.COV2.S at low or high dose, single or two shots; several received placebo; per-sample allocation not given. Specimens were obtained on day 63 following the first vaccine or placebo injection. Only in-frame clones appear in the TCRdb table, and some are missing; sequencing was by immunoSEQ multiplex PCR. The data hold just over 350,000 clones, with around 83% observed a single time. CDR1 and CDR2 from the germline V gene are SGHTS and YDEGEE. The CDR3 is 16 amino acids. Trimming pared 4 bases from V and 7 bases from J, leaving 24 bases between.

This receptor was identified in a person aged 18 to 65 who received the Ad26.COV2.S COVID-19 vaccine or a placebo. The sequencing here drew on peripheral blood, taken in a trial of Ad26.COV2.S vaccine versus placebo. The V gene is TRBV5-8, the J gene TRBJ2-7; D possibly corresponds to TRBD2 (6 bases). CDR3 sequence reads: CASSGGDPGLHLEQYF. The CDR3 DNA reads TGTGCCAGCAGCGGGGGTGATCCGGGACTCCACTTGGAGCAGTACTTC.